Sequencing of this T cell receptor (beta chain) was carried out in a study of identical twins. MiXCR, applied by TCRdb to the 5' RACE reads, yields one record per CDR3 protein. This sample yields a few hundred thousand distinct CDR3 sequences, of which roughly 12% are seen a single time; approximately 4% belongs to the top ten. These data also formed part of another study, on yellow fever vaccine responses in identical twins.

The TCR originated in a woman aged 18-30 years in good health. Specimen: memory (CD45RO+) T cells sorted from blood.

The CDR3 is CASSLDGLNEKLFF. CDR3 coding DNA: TGCGCCAGCAGCTTGGACGGACTAAATGAAAAACTGTTTTTT. V and J are TRBV5-1 and TRBJ1-4; D remains ambiguous. Trimming pared 0 bases from V and 5 bases from J, leaving 8 bases between. Germline V gene sequence: CDR1 SGHRS, CDR2 YFSETQ. CDR3 length equals 14 residues.